This TCR beta chain was obtained from a study of blood T cell repertoires in COVID-19. Across the whole study: Acute-phase and convalescent COVID-19 samples originated in the United States, Italy and Spain. Sources were T cells, B-cell-depleted T cells, or PBMCs; the material itself was cDNA or gDNA.

Enrolment of Seattle patients took place during active infection, and they were followed longitudinally. Study processing details: Reference gene primers were amplified, and this amplification served to estimate nucleated cell counts. Produced via immunoSEQ multiplex PCR; TCRdb's table is partial and in-frame only. V and J calls and clone size follow that table, whereas D and trimming were derived from the DNA. The table has roughly 150,000 clones, 70% to 90% seen once. This clone was detected once. The sequencing input was peripheral blood. The clonotype comes from a woman older than 75 with COVID-19, enrolled during active disease.

CDR3 loop: CASSQDLRGPSYEQYF. CDR3 in DNA: TGTGCCAGCAGCCAAGATTTGCGCGGGCCTTCCTACGAGCAGTACTTC. This chain connects TRBV4-2 to TRBJ2-7; tentatively, D is TRBD2 (5 bases). The CDR3 is 16 amino acids. The germline V and J ends were trimmed by 0 bases and 1 base, with 13 bases remaining between them. Germline V gene sequence: CDR1 LGHNA, CDR2 YNFKEQ.